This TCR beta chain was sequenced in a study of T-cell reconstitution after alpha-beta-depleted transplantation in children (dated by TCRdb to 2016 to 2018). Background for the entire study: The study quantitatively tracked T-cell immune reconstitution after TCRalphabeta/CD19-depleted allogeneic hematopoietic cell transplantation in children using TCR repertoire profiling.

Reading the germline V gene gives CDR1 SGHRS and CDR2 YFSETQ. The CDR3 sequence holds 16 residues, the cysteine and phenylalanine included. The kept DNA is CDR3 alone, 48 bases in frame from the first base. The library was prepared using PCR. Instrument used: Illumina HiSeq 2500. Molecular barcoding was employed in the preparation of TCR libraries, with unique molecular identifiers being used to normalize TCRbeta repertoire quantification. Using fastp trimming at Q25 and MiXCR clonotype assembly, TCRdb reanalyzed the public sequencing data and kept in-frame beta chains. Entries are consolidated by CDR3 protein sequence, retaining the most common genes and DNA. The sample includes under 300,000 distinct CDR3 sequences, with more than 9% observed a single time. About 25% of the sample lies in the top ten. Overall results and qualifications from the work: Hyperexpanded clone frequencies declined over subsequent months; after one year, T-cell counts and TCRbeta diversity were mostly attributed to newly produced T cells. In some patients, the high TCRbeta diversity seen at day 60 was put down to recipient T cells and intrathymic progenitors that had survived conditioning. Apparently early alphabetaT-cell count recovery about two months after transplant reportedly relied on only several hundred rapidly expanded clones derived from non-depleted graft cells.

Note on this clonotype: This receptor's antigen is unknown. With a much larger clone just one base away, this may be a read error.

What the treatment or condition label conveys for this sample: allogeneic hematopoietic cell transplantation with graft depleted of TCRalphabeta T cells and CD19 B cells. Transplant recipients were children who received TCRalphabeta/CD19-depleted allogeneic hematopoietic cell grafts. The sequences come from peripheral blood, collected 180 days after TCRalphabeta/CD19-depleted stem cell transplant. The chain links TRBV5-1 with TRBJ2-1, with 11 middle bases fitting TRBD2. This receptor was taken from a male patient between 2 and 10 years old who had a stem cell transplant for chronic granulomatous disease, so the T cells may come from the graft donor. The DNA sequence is TGCGCCTGCAGCTGGGGGACTAGCGGAACACGGAATGAGCAGTTCTTC. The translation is CACSWGTSGTRNEQFF.